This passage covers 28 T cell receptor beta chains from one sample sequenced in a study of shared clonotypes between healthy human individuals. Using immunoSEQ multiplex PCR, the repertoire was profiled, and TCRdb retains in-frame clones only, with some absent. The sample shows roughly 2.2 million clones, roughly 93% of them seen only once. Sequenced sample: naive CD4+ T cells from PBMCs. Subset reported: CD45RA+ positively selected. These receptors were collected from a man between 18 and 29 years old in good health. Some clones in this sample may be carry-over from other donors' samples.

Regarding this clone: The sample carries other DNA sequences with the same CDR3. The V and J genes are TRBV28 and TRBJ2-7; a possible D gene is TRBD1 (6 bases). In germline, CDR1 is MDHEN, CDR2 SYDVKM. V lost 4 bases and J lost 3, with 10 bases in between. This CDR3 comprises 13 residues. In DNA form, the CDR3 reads TGTGCCAGCAGTTCCGGACAGAACTACGAGCAGTACTTC. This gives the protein CASSSGQNYEQYF.

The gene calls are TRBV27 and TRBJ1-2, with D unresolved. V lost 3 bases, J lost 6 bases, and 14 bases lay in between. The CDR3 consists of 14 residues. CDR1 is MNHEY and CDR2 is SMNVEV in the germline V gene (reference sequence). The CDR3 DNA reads TGTGCCAGCAGTTTCGCCGACTTCGGGGATGGCTACACCTTC. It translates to CASSFADFGDGYTF.

CDR3 nucleotide sequence: TGTGCCAGCCAGCCCTTGTTGGCGGGCTACACCTTC. Its protein is CASQPLLAGYTF. V gene TRBV28 combines with J gene TRBJ1-2; D is uncertain. Germline CDR1 MDHEN, CDR2 SYDVKM. Between the trimmed V and J ends, which lost 8 bases and 8 bases, there was a span of 15 bases. CDR3 length: 12 amino acids.

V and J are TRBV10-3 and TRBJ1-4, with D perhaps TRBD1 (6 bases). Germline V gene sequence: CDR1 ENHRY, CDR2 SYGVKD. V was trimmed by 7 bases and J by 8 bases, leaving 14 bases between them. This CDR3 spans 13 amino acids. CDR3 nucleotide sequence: TGTGCCATCACCAGGGGCCAGGGGGAAAAACTGTTTTTT. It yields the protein CAITRGQGEKLFF.

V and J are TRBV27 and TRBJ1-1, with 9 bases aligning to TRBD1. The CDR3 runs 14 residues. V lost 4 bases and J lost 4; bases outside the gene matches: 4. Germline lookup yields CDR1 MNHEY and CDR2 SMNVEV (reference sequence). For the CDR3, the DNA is TGTGCCAGCAGTTCGCCGACAGGGGGCACTGAAGCTTTCTTT. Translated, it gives CASSSPTGGTEAFF.

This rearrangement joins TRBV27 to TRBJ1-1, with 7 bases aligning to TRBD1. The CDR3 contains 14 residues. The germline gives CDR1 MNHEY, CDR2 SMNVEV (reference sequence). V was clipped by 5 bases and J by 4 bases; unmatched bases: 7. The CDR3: CASSPRGQFTEAFF. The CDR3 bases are TGTGCCAGCAGTCCGAGGGGGCAATTCACTGAAGCTTTCTTT.

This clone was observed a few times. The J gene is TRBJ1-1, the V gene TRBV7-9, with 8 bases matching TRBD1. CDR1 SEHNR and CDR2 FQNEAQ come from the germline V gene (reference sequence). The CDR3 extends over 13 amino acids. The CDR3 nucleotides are TGTCTGACAGGGGAGGAGATGAACACTGAAGCTTTCTTT. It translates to CLTGEEMNTEAFF.

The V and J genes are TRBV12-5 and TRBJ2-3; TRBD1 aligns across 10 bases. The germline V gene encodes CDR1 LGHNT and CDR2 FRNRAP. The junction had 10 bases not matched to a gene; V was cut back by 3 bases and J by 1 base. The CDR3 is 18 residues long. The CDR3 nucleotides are TGTGCTAGTGGTTTCGGGATGACAGGGGGCGGTCGCACAGATACGCAGTATTTT. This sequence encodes CASGFGMTGGGRTDTQYF. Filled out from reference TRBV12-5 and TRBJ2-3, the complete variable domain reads DARVTQTPRHKVTEMGQEVTMRCQPILGHNTVFWYRQTMMQGLELLAYFRNRAPLDDSGMPKDRFSAEMPDATLATLKIQPSEPRDSAVYFCASGFGMTGGGRTDTQYFGPGTRLTVL.

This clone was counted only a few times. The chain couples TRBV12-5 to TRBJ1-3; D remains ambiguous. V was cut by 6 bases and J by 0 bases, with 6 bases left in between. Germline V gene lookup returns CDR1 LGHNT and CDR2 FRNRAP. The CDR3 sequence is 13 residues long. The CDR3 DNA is TGTGCTAGTGGGATGTACTCTGGAAACACCATATATTTT. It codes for CASGMYSGNTIYF.

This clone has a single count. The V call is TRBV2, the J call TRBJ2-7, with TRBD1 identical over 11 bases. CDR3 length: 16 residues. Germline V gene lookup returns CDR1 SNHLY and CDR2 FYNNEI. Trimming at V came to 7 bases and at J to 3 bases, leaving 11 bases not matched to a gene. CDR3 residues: CASNLSGTGGNYEQYF. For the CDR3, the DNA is TGTGCCAGCAACCTATCCGGGACAGGGGGGAACTACGAGCAGTACTTC.

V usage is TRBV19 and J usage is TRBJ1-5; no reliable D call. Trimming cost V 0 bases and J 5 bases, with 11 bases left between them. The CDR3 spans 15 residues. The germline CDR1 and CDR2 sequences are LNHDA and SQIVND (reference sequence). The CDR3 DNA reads TGTGCCAGTAGTATAGATCGCATGGGTTATCAGCCCCAGCATTTT. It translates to CASSIDRMGYQPQHF.

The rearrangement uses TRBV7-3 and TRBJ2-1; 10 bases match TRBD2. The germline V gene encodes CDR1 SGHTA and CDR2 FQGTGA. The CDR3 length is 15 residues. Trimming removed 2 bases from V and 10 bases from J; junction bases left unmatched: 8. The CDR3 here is CASSLLASGSFEQFF. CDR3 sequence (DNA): TGTGCCAGCAGCTTACTGGCTAGCGGGAGCTTCGAGCAGTTCTTC.

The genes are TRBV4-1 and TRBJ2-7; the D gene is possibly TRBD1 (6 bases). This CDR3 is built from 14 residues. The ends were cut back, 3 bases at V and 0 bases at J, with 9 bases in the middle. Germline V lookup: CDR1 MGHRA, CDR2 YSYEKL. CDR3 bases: TGCGCCAGCAGCCATTCAGGGGCCTCCTACGAGCAGTACTTC. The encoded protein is CASSHSGASYEQYF.

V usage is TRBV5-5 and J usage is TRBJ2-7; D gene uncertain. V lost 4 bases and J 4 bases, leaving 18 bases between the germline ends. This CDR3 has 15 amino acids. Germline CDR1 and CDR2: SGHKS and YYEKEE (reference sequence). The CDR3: CASSPNYLPDYEQYF. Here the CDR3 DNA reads TGTGCCAGCAGCCCCAACTACTTACCGGATTACGAGCAGTACTTC.

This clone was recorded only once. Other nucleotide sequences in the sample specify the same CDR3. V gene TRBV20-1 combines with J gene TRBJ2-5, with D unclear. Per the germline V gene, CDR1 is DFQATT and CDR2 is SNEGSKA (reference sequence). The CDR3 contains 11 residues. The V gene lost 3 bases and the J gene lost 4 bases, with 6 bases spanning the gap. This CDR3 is CSASLGETQYF. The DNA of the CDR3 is TGCAGTGCTAGTTTAGGAGAGACCCAGTACTTC.

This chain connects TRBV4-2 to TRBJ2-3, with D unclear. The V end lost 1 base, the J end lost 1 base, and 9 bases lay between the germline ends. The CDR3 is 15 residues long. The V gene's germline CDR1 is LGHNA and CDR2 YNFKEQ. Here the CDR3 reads CASSQGWPGTDTQYF. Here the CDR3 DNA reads TGTGCCAGCAGCCAAGGGTGGCCCGGCACAGATACGCAGTATTTT.

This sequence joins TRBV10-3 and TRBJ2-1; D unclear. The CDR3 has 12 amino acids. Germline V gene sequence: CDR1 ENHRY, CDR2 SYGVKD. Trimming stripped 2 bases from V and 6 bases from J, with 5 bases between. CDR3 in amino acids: CAISEGLNEQFF. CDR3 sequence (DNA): TGTGCCATCAGTGAGGGCCTCAATGAGCAGTTCTTC.

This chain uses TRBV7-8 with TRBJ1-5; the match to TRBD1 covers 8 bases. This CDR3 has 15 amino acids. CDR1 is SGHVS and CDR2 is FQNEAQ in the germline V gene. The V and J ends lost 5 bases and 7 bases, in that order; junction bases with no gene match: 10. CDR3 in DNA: TGTGCCAGCAGCCGGGACAGGTCCCTGGCCCAGCCCCAGCATTTT. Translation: CASSRDRSLAQPQHF. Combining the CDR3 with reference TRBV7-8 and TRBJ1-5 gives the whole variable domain GAGVSQSPRYKVAKRGQDVALRCDPISGHVSLFWYQQALGQGPEFLTYFQNEAQLDKSGLPSDRFFAERPEGSVSTLKIQRTQQEDSAVYLCASSRDRSLAQPQHFGDGTRLSIL.

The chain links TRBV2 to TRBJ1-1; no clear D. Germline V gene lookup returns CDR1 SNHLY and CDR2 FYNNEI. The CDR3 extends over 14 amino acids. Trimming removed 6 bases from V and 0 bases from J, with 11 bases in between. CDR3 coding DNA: TGTGCCAGCAGCCCACGGGGTTTGAACACTGAAGCTTTCTTT. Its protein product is CASSPRGLNTEAFF.

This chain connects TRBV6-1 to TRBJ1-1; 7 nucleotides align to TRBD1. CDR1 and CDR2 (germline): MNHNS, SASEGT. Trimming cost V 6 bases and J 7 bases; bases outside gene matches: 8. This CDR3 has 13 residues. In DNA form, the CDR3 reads TGTGCCAGCAGGTCGGGACAGCTACTTGAAGCTTTCTTT. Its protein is CASRSGQLLEAFF.

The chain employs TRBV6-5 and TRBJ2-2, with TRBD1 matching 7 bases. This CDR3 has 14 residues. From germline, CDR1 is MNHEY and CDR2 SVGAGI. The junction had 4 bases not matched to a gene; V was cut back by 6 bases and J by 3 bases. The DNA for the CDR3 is TGTGCCAGCAGACCCAGGGGGTACACCGGGGAGCTGTTTTTT. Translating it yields CASRPRGYTGELFF.

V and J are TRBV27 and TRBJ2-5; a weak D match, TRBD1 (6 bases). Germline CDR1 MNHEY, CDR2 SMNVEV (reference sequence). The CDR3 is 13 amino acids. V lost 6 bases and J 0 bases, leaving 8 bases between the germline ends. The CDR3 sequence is CASSGQNQETQYF. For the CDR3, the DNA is TGTGCCAGCAGCGGACAGAACCAAGAGACCCAGTACTTC.

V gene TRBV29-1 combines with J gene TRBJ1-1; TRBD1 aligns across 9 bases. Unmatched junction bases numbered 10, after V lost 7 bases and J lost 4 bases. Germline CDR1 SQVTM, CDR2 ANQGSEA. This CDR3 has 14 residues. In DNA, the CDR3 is TGCAGCGGAGGGACAGGGTCTGGGGGCACTGAAGCTTTCTTT. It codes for CSGGTGSGGTEAFF.

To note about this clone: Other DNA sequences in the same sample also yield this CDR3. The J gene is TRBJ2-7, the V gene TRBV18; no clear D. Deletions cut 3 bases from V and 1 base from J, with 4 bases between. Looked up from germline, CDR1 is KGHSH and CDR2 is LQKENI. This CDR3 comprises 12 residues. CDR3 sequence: CASSPTSYEQYF. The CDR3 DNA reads TGTGCCAGCTCACCCACATCCTACGAGCAGTACTTC. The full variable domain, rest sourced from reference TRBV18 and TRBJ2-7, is NAGVMQNPRHLVRRRGQEARLRCSPMKGHSHVYWYRQLPEEGLKFMVYLQKENIIDESGMPKERFSAEFPKEGPSILRIQQVVRGDSAAYFCASSPTSYEQYFGPGTRLTVT.

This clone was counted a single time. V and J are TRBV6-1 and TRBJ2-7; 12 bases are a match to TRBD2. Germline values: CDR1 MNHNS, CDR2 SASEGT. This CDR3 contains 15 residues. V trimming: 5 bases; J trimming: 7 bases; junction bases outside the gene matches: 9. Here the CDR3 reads CASSSVLAGGAEQYF. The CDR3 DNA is TGTGCCAGCAGTTCAGTACTAGCGGGAGGTGCAGAGCAGTACTTC.

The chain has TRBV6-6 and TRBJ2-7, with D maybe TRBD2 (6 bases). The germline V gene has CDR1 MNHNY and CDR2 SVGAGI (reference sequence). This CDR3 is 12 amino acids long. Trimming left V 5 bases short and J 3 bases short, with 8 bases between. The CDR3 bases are TGTGCCAGCAGTCGGGAGATCTACGAGCAGTACTTC. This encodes CASSREIYEQYF.

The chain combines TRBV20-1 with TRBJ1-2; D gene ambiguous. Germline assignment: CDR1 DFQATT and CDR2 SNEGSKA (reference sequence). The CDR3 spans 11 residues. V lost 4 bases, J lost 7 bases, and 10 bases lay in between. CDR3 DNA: TGCAGTGCTACCCCGCTAACTGGCTACACCTTC. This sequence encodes CSATPLTGYTF.

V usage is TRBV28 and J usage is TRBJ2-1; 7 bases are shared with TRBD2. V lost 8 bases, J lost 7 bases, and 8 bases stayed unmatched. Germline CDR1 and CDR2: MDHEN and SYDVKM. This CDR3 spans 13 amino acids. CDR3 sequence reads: CASSGTNRNEQFF. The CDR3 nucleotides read TGTGCCAGCTCCGGGACTAACCGGAATGAGCAGTTCTTC.